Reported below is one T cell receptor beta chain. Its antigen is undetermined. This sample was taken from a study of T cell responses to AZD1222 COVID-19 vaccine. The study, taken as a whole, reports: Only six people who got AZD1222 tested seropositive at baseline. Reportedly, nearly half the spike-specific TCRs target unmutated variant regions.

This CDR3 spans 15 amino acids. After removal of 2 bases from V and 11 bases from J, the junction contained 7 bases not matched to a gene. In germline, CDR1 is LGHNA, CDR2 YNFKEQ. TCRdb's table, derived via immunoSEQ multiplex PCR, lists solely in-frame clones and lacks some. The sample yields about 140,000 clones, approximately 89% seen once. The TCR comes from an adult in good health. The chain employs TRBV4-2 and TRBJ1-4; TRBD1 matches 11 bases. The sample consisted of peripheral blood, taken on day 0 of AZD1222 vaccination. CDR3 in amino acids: CASSQSGQGAGKLFF. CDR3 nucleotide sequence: TGTGCCAGCAGCCAAAGCGGACAGGGGGCAGGGAAACTGTTTTTT.